A selection of T cell receptor beta chains follows, all from one sample in a study of regulatory T cells in long-lasting Graves disease. MiXCR, applied by TCRdb to the multiplex PCR reads, yields one record per CDR3 protein. The data contain some 350,000 distinct CDR3 sequences, about 17% of them singletons. A further study also used this sample, focusing on T cells in Graves' hyperthyroidism and ophthalmopathy.

The specimen was peripheral blood mononuclear cells (PBMCs), collected at new diagnosis, from a patient treated with antithyroid drugs. The origin of the receptors is a woman aged 18-35 years with Graves disease. CDR3s include the opening cysteine and the closing phenylalanine or tryptophan. The order of the fields is clone size, D gene, V gene, J gene, CDR3 protein, CDR3 DNA. The D gene is left open where the match is weak. Clone size is given for some rows only: seen once, a few or many times, or a class if the clone is expanded.

>few|.|TRBV28|TRBJ2-1
CASTPIGGGGYNEQFF
TGTGCCAGCACCCCCATAGGGGGGGGGGGCTACAATGAGCAGTTCTTC
>many|TRBD2|TRBV3-1|TRBJ2-1
CASSQGEREYNEQFF
TGTGCCAGCAGCCAAGGTGAGCGGGAGTACAATGAGCAGTTCTTC
>.|TRBD1|TRBV20-1|TRBJ2-1
CSAQTGGSEQFF
TGCAGTGCTCAGACAGGGGGATCTGAGCAGTTCTTC
>many|TRBD1|TRBV20-1|TRBJ2-7
CLWDRAYEQYF
TGTCTCTGGGACAGGGCCTACGAGCAGTACTTC
>many|TRBD1|TRBV30|TRBJ1-5
CAFDTGTGRYSNQPQHF
TGTGCCTTCGATACGGGGACAGGGAGATATAGCAATCAGCCCCAGCATTTT
>few|TRBD1|TRBV6-9|TRBJ2-2
CASSYIQGAAGELFF
TGTGCCAGCAGTTACATACAGGGGGCAGCCGGGGAGCTGTTTTTT
>.|TRBD1|TRBV5-1|TRBJ1-6
CASSPTATGTVSPNNSPLHF
TGCGCCAGCAGCCCGACCGCGACAGGGACGGTATCTCCCAATAATTCACCCCTCCACTTT
>many|.|TRBV10-3|TRBJ1-4
CAISESGVGEKLFF
TGTGCCATCAGTGAGTCAGGGGTTGGTGAAAAACTGTTTTTT
>many|.|TRBV11-1|TRBJ1-1
CASSSPPGTSNTEAFF
TGTGCCAGCAGCTCCCCCCCCGGGACGTCGAACACTGAAGCTTTCTTT
>few|.|TRBV2|TRBJ1-5
CASTTRNNQPQHF
TGTGCAAGCACAACCAGGAACAATCAGCCCCAGCATTTT